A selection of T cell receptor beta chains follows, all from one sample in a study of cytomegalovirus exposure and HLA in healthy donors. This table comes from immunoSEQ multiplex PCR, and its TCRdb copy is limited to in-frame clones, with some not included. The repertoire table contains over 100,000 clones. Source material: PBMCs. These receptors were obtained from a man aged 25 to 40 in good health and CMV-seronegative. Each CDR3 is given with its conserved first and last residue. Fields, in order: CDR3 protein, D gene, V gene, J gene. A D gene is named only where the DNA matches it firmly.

CASSPVGTGTGSYEQYF	TRBD1	TRBV7-2	NA
CASSRAAGQSTDTQYF	NA	TRBV7-9	TRBJ2-3
CASTLDRMTEAFF	TRBD1	TRBV6-5	TRBJ1-1
CASSQVQGSGGYTF	NA	TRBV4-3	TRBJ1-2
CASRTQDEKLFF	NA	TRBV5-1	TRBJ1-4
CASSIGTGVRTDTQYF	TRBD1	TRBV19	TRBJ2-3
CASSFPRGGEAGQYF	TRBD2	TRBV5-4	TRBJ2-3
CASSELTGVTTNEKLFF	TRBD1	TRBV25-1	TRBJ1-4
CASSHKMVGGPGETQYF	NA	TRBV7-2	TRBJ2-5
CASSPRQISTSYNEQFF	NA	TRBV7-3	TRBJ2-1
CASSPGGSDGYTF	TRBD1	TRBV7-9	TRBJ1-2
CASSLGQGVPYNEQFF	TRBD1	TRBV7-2	TRBJ2-1
CASSQTQGTTYEQYF	NA	TRBV4-3	TRBJ2-7
CASSSGTGTGNTIYF	TRBD1	TRBV7-2	TRBJ1-3
CASSRGSVNEQFF	TRBD1	TRBV6-1	TRBJ2-1
CASSLEGAFNEQYF	TRBD1	TRBV5-1	TRBJ2-7
CASSLEGGQSSPLHF	NA	TRBV5-1	TRBJ1-6
CASSPQNTGELFF	NA	TRBV18	TRBJ2-2
CASTRGANYGYTF	NA	TRBV6-5	TRBJ1-2
CASSLTDISGNTIYF	NA	TRBV5-6	TRBJ1-3
CAWSTGQGAEETQYF	TRBD1	TRBV30	TRBJ2-5
CASSSLRARGTDTQYF	NA	TRBV9	TRBJ2-3
CASSLGRTGDEKLFF	TRBD1	TRBV5-1	TRBJ1-4
CASSIRGLQNTEAFF	TRBD1	TRBV5-1	TRBJ1-1
CASSIGLFGRPGRVDYEQYF	NA	TRBV19	TRBJ2-7
CASSQGQGGTEAFF	TRBD1	TRBV11-2	TRBJ1-1
CASSLSGLAAHYNEQFF	TRBD2	TRBV14	TRBJ2-1
CASSLDTDSFYEQYF	NA	TRBV5-1	TRBJ2-7
CASQTGANEKLFF	TRBD1	TRBV19	TRBJ1-4
CASSTHRDNQPQHF	NA	TRBV7-2	TRBJ1-5
CASTTRGAVNTEAFF	NA	TRBV6-5	TRBJ1-1
CASSKDTADEQFF	NA	TRBV7-2	TRBJ2-1
CASSSLLTGGHTGELFF	TRBD2	TRBV7-8	TRBJ2-2
CSVEVDGPSYEQYF	NA	TRBV29-1	TRBJ2-7
CASSPTVFSSSYEQYF	NA	TRBV5-6	TRBJ2-7
CASSSSAGGGTDTQYF	TRBD2	TRBV27	TRBJ2-3
CASSSTGGRSQPQHF	TRBD1	TRBV18	TRBJ1-5
CASSNQGAGSNTEAFF	TRBD1	TRBV9	TRBJ1-1